The 15 T cell receptor beta chains below were found in one sample sequenced in a study of shared clonotypes between healthy human individuals. The method was immunoSEQ multiplex PCR; TCRdb's version includes in-frame clones alone and lacks a portion of them. Found here are approximately 980,000 clones, approximately 80% of them singletons; the top ten hold approximately 1.5%. Source material: memory CD4+ T cells sorted from blood. Specified subset: CD45RA-negative fraction. The receptors shown here come from a man aged 18 to 35 in good health.

V usage is TRBV27 and J usage is TRBJ1-2, with 9 nucleotides matching TRBD1. Trimming removed 2 bases from V and 8 bases from J; junction bases left unmatched: 12. This CDR3 comprises 16 residues. Germline V gene data show CDR1 as MNHEY and CDR2 as SMNVEV (reference sequence). The CDR3 DNA follows: TGTGCCAGCAGTTTACTGGGACAGGGTCCTGGCTGGGGCTACACCTTC. Translation: CASSLLGQGPGWGYTF.

This rearrangement joins TRBV27 to TRBJ1-4, with no clear D. Germline V lookup: CDR1 MNHEY, CDR2 SMNVEV (reference sequence). The CDR3 runs 13 residues. The V gene lost 5 bases and the J gene lost 8 bases, with 12 bases spanning the gap. The CDR3 sequence is CASSLRPGEKLFF. The DNA of the CDR3 is TGTGCCAGCAGTCTCCGGCCGGGAGAAAAACTGTTTTTT.

Remarks on this clone: This CDR3 is also generated by other DNA sequences in the sample. The V and J genes are TRBV18 and TRBJ2-5; 7 bases line up with TRBD2. The CDR3 is 13 residues long. The trim removed 2 bases at V and 3 bases at J, leaving 0 bases unmatched. Germline-derived CDR1 and CDR2 are KGHSH and LQKENI. CDR3 nucleotides: TGTGCCAGCTCACCAGGGACTAAAGAGACCCAGTACTTC. This encodes CASSPGTKETQYF.

This clone was detected a few times. The chain couples TRBV4-1 to TRBJ2-4; TRBD1 is a possible D gene (5 bases). Trimming stripped 3 bases from V and 0 bases from J, with 15 bases between. CDR1 and CDR2 from the germline V gene are MGHRA and YSYEKL. The CDR3 covers 17 residues. The CDR3 loop reads CASSHPKGELAKNIQYF. CDR3 bases: TGCGCCAGCAGCCATCCGAAAGGGGAACTAGCCAAAAACATTCAGTACTTC.

The V call is TRBV2, the J call TRBJ1-2; a weak D match, TRBD1 (6 bases). V lost 7 bases to trimming and J lost 5 bases, with 17 bases between them. The CDR3 spans 14 residues. The V gene's germline CDR1 is SNHLY and CDR2 FYNNEI. In nucleotides, the CDR3 is TGTGCCAGCAACCCCAGGGGTCTAGGGTATGGCTACACCTTC. Translating it yields CASNPRGLGYGYTF.

The chain uses TRBV11-2 and TRBJ1-4, with unresolved D. Germline assignment: CDR1 SGHAT and CDR2 FQNNGV. Trimming stripped 5 bases from V and 0 bases from J, with 10 bases between. The CDR3 extends over 15 amino acids. The CDR3 DNA is TGTGCCAGCAGCGAACGGATTGCAACTAATGAAAAACTGTTTTTT. Translated, it gives CASSERIATNEKLFF.

V gene TRBV5-6 combines with J gene TRBJ1-2; TRBD1 matches 8 bases. The CDR3 length is 14 residues. The germline gives CDR1 SGHDT, CDR2 YYEEEE. J was trimmed by 7 bases and V by 4 bases; bases with no gene match: 9. CDR3 coding DNA: TGTGCCAGCAGCCCCAAAAACAGGGGGGGTGGCTACACCTTC. Translated: CASSPKNRGGGYTF.

The chain couples TRBV7-2 to TRBJ2-5, with no clear D. The CDR3 loop spans 13 amino acids. The germline V gene encodes CDR1 SGHTA and CDR2 FQGNSA. The V gene lost 0 bases and the J gene lost 12 bases, with 14 bases spanning the gap. In DNA form, the CDR3 reads TGTGCCAGCAGCTTAGCGATGCAAACAGAGAAGTACTTC. It translates to CASSLAMQTEKYF.

This chain uses TRBV30 with TRBJ2-1; TRBD2 aligns across 9 bases. The germline V gene has CDR1 GTSNPN and CDR2 SVGIG (reference sequence). The CDR3 consists of 14 residues. J gave up 10 bases and V 0 bases, and 7 bases lay outside the gene matches. The DNA of the CDR3 is TGTGCCTGGAGTGTAAGATCTAGCGGGACCGAGCAGTTCTTC. Protein product: CAWSVRSSGTEQFF.

The chain joins TRBV7-2 to TRBJ2-3, with a tentative D call TRBD1 (5 bases). This CDR3 region has 15 residues. The V gene lost 1 base and the J gene lost 2 bases, with 10 bases spanning the gap. Germline CDR1 is SGHTA and CDR2 is FQGNSA. CDR3 loop: CASSLDRGVTDTQYF. Written as DNA, the CDR3 is TGTGCCAGCAGCTTAGATAGGGGCGTCACAGATACGCAGTATTTT.

This chain links TRBV7-2 with TRBJ2-3; TRBD1 might be the D (5 bases). Trimming shortened V by 0 bases and J by 6 bases, and 19 bases separated the two germline ends. Germline CDR1 SGHTA, CDR2 FQGNSA. There are 17 residues in the CDR3. The CDR3 DNA reads TGTGCCAGCAGCTTAGCCCACCCTCTACAGGTTGGCGATACGCAGTATTTT. Amino acids: CASSLAHPLQVGDTQYF. The full variable domain, in which reference TRBV7-2 and TRBJ2-3 provide the parts outside the CDR3, is GAGVSQSPSNKVTEKGKDVELRCDPISGHTALYWYRQSLGQGLEFLIYFQGNSAPDKSGLPSDRFSAERTGGSVSTLTIQRTQQEDSAVYLCASSLAHPLQVGDTQYFGPGTRLTVL.

The rearrangement links TRBV4-3 to TRBJ2-7; tentative D call: TRBD2 (6 bases). The CDR3 runs 13 residues. Germline V gene data show CDR1 as LGHNA and CDR2 as YSLEER. Trimming stripped 0 bases from V and 6 bases from J, with 9 bases between. DNA of the CDR3: TGCGCCAGCAGCCAAGATGGAGGGTTCGAGCAGTACTTC. Translating gives CASSQDGGFEQYF.

This clone appeared a few times. The J gene is TRBJ2-3, the V gene TRBV2; D might be TRBD1 (7 bases). The CDR3 consists of 14 residues. CDR1 is SNHLY and CDR2 is FYNNEI in the germline V gene. Trimming took off 4 bases at V and 6 bases at J, with 14 bases between the two ends. The CDR3 here is CASSVEGAGDTQYF. CDR3 in DNA: TGTGCCAGCAGTGTGGAGGGGGCCGGGGATACGCAGTATTTT. The complete variable domain, with remaining parts taken from reference TRBV2 and TRBJ2-3, reads EPEVTQTPSHQVTQMGQEVILRCVPISNHLYFYWYRQILGQKVEFLVSFYNNEISEKSEIFDDQFSVERPDGSNFTLKIRSTKLEDSAMYFCASSVEGAGDTQYFGPGTRLTVL.

This clone has more than one count but fewer than ten. The rearrangement links TRBV27 to TRBJ1-1; tentative D call: TRBD1 (5 bases). Trimming took 8 bases from V and 4 from J, leaving 23 bases between them. CDR1 and CDR2 (germline): MNHEY, SMNVEV (reference sequence). The length of the CDR3 is 16 residues. In nucleotides, the CDR3 is TGTGCCAGCCATCGTGGACAAAGGCAGTCCGGCACTGAAGCTTTCTTT. Translated: CASHRGQRQSGTEAFF.

This chain joins TRBV2 and TRBJ1-2; D might be TRBD1 (6 bases). Germline-derived CDR1 and CDR2 are SNHLY and FYNNEI. CDR3 size: 15 residues. The germline V and J ends were trimmed by 6 bases and 0 bases, with 14 bases remaining between them. CDR3 amino acids: CASRPRTEANYGYTF. In DNA form, the CDR3 reads TGTGCCAGCAGGCCACGGACAGAAGCTAACTATGGCTACACCTTC. The full variable domain, its missing parts supplied by reference TRBV2 and TRBJ1-2, is EPEVTQTPSHQVTQMGQEVILRCVPISNHLYFYWYRQILGQKVEFLVSFYNNEISEKSEIFDDQFSVERPDGSNFTLKIRSTKLEDSAMYFCASRPRTEANYGYTFGSGTRLTVV.